This T cell receptor (beta chain) is drawn from a study of radiation and T cells in renal cell carcinoma. Sequencing was performed with immunoSEQ multiplex PCR; in TCRdb, only in-frame clones are kept and a portion is missing. The sample includes roughly 130,000 clones, approximately 80% of them seen just once. The CDR3 runs 15 residues. Germline V gene lookup returns CDR1 SEHNR and CDR2 FQNEAQ (reference sequence). V shed 5 bases and J 8 bases; nucleotides not matched to a gene: 11. As to time point: blood 2 weeks post-SBRT. Treatment meaning: 15 Gy SBRT to primary tumor, nephrectomy 4 weeks later. The TCR sequence derives from a woman aged 60 to 75 with renal cell carcinoma. The source material was blood, sampled from a patient whose treatment included radiotherapy and nephrectomy. The chain carries TRBV7-9 and TRBJ1-4, with TRBD1 matching over 7 bases. CDR3 nucleotides: TGTGCCAGCAGCGCCTCACAGGGGCCTCGGGAAAAACTGTTTTTT. As protein: CASSASQGPREKLFF.